This T cell receptor beta chain was observed in a study of regulatory T cells in long-lasting Graves disease. Germline CDR1 is KGHDR and CDR2 is SFDVKD. There are 14 residues in the CDR3. V lost 6 bases and J 4 bases, leaving 11 bases between the germline ends. Time point noted: persistent/refractory GD, antithyroid drugs over 5 years with positive TRAb. RNA isolated from PBMCs was used to make the TCR library. Libraries of TCR beta came from iRepertoire HTBI primers plus Arm-PCR of CDR3 regions. A single record per CDR3 protein comes from TCRdb applying MiXCR to the multiplex PCR reads. The sample includes 420,000 or so distinct CDR3 sequences, less than 25% seen only once; the top ten take around 26%.

This receptor was obtained from a female donor with Graves disease. The sequencing used peripheral blood mononuclear cells (PBMCs), collected when the disease was refractory, from a patient treated with antithyroid drugs. The J gene is TRBJ2-2, the V gene TRBV24-1; no reliable D call. The CDR3 region is CATSPKLGTGELFF. The CDR3 nucleotides read TGTGCCACCAGTCCCAAGCTGGGCACCGGGGAGCTGTTTTTT.